This T cell receptor (beta chain) emerged from a study of T cell repertoires in cytomegalovirus infection. Background on the study: CMV epitopes in the study were HLA-C-restricted (recently identified) and HLA-B-restricted (well studied). TCR beta signatures that were public indicated CMV infection and matching HLA type.

TCRdb fed the reads into MiXCR, producing one record per CDR3 protein. There are 700,000 to 850,000 distinct CDR3 sequences in the sample; about 31% occur only once, and roughly 12% lies in the top ten. In germline, CDR1 is DFQATT, CDR2 SNEGSKA (reference sequence). The CDR3 is made up of 15 amino acids. The V end lost 0 bases, the J end lost 2 bases, and 13 bases lay between the germline ends. About this clonotype itself: Its antigen remains unidentified.

This receptor was taken from a human donor in good health (CMV status not recorded). Some clones in this sample may be carry-over from other donors' samples. The V and J genes are TRBV20-1 and TRBJ2-5; D is possibly TRBD2 (5 bases). The sequenced sample was cultured CD8+ T cells from PBMCs, obtained from culture after CMV antigen stimulation. As DNA, the CDR3 is TGCAGTGCTAGAGAGGAGGCGCCCTCTCAAGAGACCCAGTACTTC. Amino acids: CSAREEAPSQETQYF.